This TCR beta chain appears in the sequencing data of a study of T cells in tuberculosis. Study-wide findings and caveats: T cells binding CD1B-GMM tetramer weakly possibly escaped the sort.

Cells were sorted from thawed PBMC rested overnight and stained with GMM-loaded CD1B tetramer, viability dye and anti-CD3. The lipid loaded on the CD1B tetramers was C32 glucose monomycolate from Rhodococcus equi. Before cryopreservation, the sorted PBMC lost their CD14-expressing monocytes. Some 95,000 tetramer-negative cells were sorted from each donor. Germline V gene data show CDR1 as LNHDA and CDR2 as SQIVND (reference sequence). The CDR3 is 14 residues long. Sequencing of TCR-alpha and TCR-beta chains was unpaired. The assay was immunoSEQ multiplex PCR, and TCRdb's table has in-frame clones only and misses some. The sample records more than 70,000 clones, approximately 90% being singletons.

Sequenced sample: CD1b-GMM tetramer-negative cells sorted from PBMCs. The chain recombines TRBV19 with TRBJ2-2; D is possibly TRBD1 (6 bases). The TCR originated in an adult woman with latent tuberculosis. The CDR3 DNA reads TGTGCAACCACGGGGACACCCAACACCGGGGAGCTGTTTTTT. Translation: CATTGTPNTGELFF.